This T cell receptor beta chain was profiled in a study of cytomegalovirus exposure and HLA in healthy donors. Overall study: Most donors, approximately 82% of a few hundred genotyped, fell in the Caucasian-associated ancestry cluster. Study outcomes and limitations: Altogether, about 160 TCR beta chains were recorded as cytomegalovirus-associated. Later analysis demonstrated an association between a missense DCLRE1C variant and TCR beta V- and J-gene trimming. Accounts indicate the classifier identified cytomegalovirus status with strong specificity and sensitivity.

The CDR3 is 17 residues long. The V gene's germline CDR1 is MGHRA and CDR2 YSYEKL. About this clone itself: Its antigen remains unidentified. The junction does not match germline at one end; this may be a read error.

PCR primers comprised 60 Vbeta and 13 Jbeta primers. Sequenced by immunoSEQ multiplex PCR; TCRdb stores in-frame clones only, minus some. The sample gives approximately 220,000 clones, 70% to 80% of which show up once; under 2% is in the top ten. The sequenced sample consisted of PBMCs. The chain carries TRBV4-1 and TRBJ2-1; D gene ambiguous. The clonotype originates from a woman between 25 and 40 years old in good health and CMV-seronegative. CDR3 loop: CVSSQDYTSSSYNEQFF. The DNA of the CDR3 is TGCGTCAGCAGCCAAGATTATACGAGTAGCTCCTACAATGAGCAGTTCTTC.